This entry lists 20 T cell receptor beta chains sequenced from one sample in a study of T cell responses to AZD1222 COVID-19 vaccine. Clones were read by immunoSEQ multiplex PCR, and TCRdb kept only the in-frame ones, dropping some. The sample holds about 82,000 clones; more than 85% are singletons and the top ten take roughly 3.1%. Sequencing used peripheral blood, obtained 28 days after the second AZD1222 dose. The receptors shown here come from an adult who received the AZD1222 COVID-19 vaccine.

The chain combines TRBV10-3 with TRBJ1-2; 10 bases map to TRBD1. The CDR3 is 15 residues long. The germline V gene has CDR1 ENHRY and CDR2 SYGVKD. V shed 6 bases and J 3 bases; nucleotides not matched to a gene: 7. The CDR3, as DNA: TGTGCCATCAGCCCGACAGGGGGCGATTACTATGGCTACACCTTC. This translates into CAISPTGGDYYGYTF.

The J gene is TRBJ1-2, the V gene TRBV7-2, with 10 bases identical to TRBD1. Germline V lookup: CDR1 SGHTA, CDR2 FQGNSA. The CDR3 sequence is 16 residues long. With 5 bases clipped from V and 1 base from J, the junction kept 7 bases outside the gene matches. This chain's CDR3 is CASSTGGTGVNYGYTF. As DNA, the CDR3 is TGTGCCAGCAGCACAGGCGGGACAGGGGTTAACTATGGCTACACCTTC. Drawing the rest from reference TRBV7-2 and TRBJ1-2, the complete variable domain is GAGVSQSPSNKVTEKGKDVELRCDPISGHTALYWYRQSLGQGLEFLIYFQGNSAPDKSGLPSDRFSAERTGGSVSTLTIQRTQQEDSAVYLCASSTGGTGVNYGYTFGSGTRLTVV.

The chain is built from TRBV6-6 and TRBJ2-2, with 12 positions matching TRBD2. CDR1 and CDR2 from the germline V gene are MNHNY and SVGAGI (reference sequence). There are 15 residues in the CDR3. J gave up 6 bases and V 5 bases, and 4 bases lay outside the gene matches. CDR3 coding DNA: TGTGCCAGCAGTCCTAGCGGGGGGGCCCCCGGGGAGCTGTTTTTT. Its translation is CASSPSGGAPGELFF.

A note on this clone: The same CDR3 arises from other DNA sequences in this sample as well. This chain's CDR3 is CASSLSTDTQYF. The CDR3 DNA is TGCGCCAGCAGCCTAAGCACAGATACGCAGTATTTT. J is TRBJ2-3 and V is TRBV5-1; D gene uncertain. The V end lost 4 bases, the J end lost 0 bases, and 3 bases lay between the germline ends. This CDR3 comprises 12 residues. Germline CDR1 and CDR2: SGHRS and YFSETQ.

This CDR3 is CASSISTNTEAFF. The CDR3 region has the DNA TGTGCCAGTAGTATTTCAACGAACACTGAAGCTTTCTTT. The rearrangement uses TRBV19 and TRBJ1-1; D gene uncertain. Germline CDR1 LNHDA, CDR2 SQIVND (reference sequence). This CDR3 has 13 amino acids. The V gene lost 3 bases and the J gene lost 1 base, with 6 bases spanning the gap.

CDR3 coding DNA: TGTGCCAGCAGTTTCGCCGAAGGCTCACCCCTCCACTTT. Amino acid sequence: CASSFAEGSPLHF. This chain joins TRBV6-1 and TRBJ1-6; D uncertain. CDR1 is MNHNS and CDR2 is SASEGT in the germline V gene. The CDR3 sequence is 13 residues long. V shed 5 bases and J shed 10 bases, with 12 bases lying between them.

CDR3: CASSFRGGEETQYF. The CDR3, as DNA: TGTGCCAGCAGCTTTCGCGGGGGGGAAGAGACCCAGTACTTC. V is TRBV5-4 and J is TRBJ2-5, with 9 bases matching TRBD2. With 2 bases clipped from V and 3 bases from J, the junction kept 2 bases outside the gene matches. This CDR3 is 14 amino acids long. The germline V gene encodes CDR1 SGHNT and CDR2 YYREEE (reference sequence).

The rearrangement uses TRBV15 and TRBJ2-4; no definite D call. This CDR3 is built from 15 residues. Germline CDR1 and CDR2: LNHNV and YYDKDF (reference sequence). V was shortened by 0 bases and J by 3 bases, with 9 bases between the two germline ends. The CDR3 here is CATSRETRSKNIQYF. In nucleotides, the CDR3 is TGTGCCACCAGCAGAGAAACCCGGAGCAAAAACATTCAGTACTTC.

V gene TRBV30 combines with J gene TRBJ2-5; unclear D gene. Germline CDR1 GTSNPN, CDR2 SVGIG (reference sequence). Trimming took off 5 bases at V and 0 bases at J, with 13 bases between the two ends. The CDR3 has 14 amino acids. The CDR3 spells CAWDNGPHQETQYF. The CDR3 DNA reads TGTGCCTGGGATAACGGACCCCACCAAGAGACCCAGTACTTC.

J is TRBJ1-5 and V is TRBV11-2, with 7 positions matching TRBD1. CDR3 size: 14 residues. The germline CDR1 and CDR2 sequences are SGHAT and FQNNGV. The trim removed 5 bases at V and 4 bases at J, leaving 5 bases unmatched. CDR3 coding DNA: TGTGCCAGCAGCACGGGACAGTGGAATCAGCCCCAGCATTTT. It is translated as CASSTGQWNQPQHF.

The V and J genes are TRBV5-1 and TRBJ1-1; D call uncertain. V was pared by 0 bases and J by 2 bases, with 5 bases between. This CDR3 spans 13 amino acids. The germline CDR1 and CDR2 sequences are SGHRS and YFSETQ. The DNA of the CDR3 is TGCGCCAGCAGCTTGGCCGTTAACACTGAAGCTTTCTTT. Encoded protein: CASSLAVNTEAFF.

This rearrangement joins TRBV7-8 to TRBJ2-2; 8 bases match TRBD1. The CDR3 loop spans 15 amino acids. J gave up 5 bases and V 6 bases, and 8 bases lay outside the gene matches. Looked up from germline, CDR1 is SGHVS and CDR2 is FQNEAQ. The CDR3 loop is CASSSGQGRTGELFF. The CDR3 bases are TGTGCCAGCAGTAGTGGACAGGGAAGAACCGGGGAGCTGTTTTTT.

The rearrangement links TRBV11-3 to TRBJ1-3; perhaps TRBD1 as D (5 bases). This CDR3 region has 15 residues. Germline loops: CDR1 SGHNT, CDR2 YENEEA. Trimming pared 4 bases from V and 0 bases from J, leaving 10 bases between. CDR3 loop: CASSSGLSSGNTIYF. The CDR3 DNA reads TGTGCCAGCAGCTCGGGACTGAGCTCTGGAAACACCATATATTTT.

The V call is TRBV6-5, the J call TRBJ1-2; D might be TRBD1 (5 bases). CDR3 length: 14 amino acids. Germline values: CDR1 MNHEY, CDR2 SVGAGI. The V end was cut by 0 bases, the J end by 7 bases, with 12 bases between. The CDR3 nucleotides are TGTGCCAGCAGTTACTCGGAGGGGATGGTTGGCTACACCTTC. It translates to CASSYSEGMVGYTF.

The gene calls are TRBV7-6 and TRBJ1-2; 11 bases align to TRBD1. This CDR3 comprises 18 residues. Germline CDR1 SGHVS, CDR2 FNYEAQ. Trimming cost V 5 bases and J 7 bases; bases outside gene matches: 18. CDR3 coding DNA: TGTGCCAGCAGCCCCCTCCGGGACAGGGGGTCAAGGCTTCGTGGCTACACCTTC. This codes for CASSPLRDRGSRLRGYTF.

The chain joins TRBV6-5 to TRBJ1-2; 8 bases map to TRBD1. V shed 2 bases, J shed 4 bases, and the junction held 6 bases outside the gene matches. From germline, CDR1 is MNHEY and CDR2 SVGAGI. The CDR3 totals 15 residues. The CDR3 region has the DNA TGTGCCAGCAGTTACGGTCCCGACAGGGGCTATGGCTACACCTTC. Residues: CASSYGPDRGYGYTF.

CDR3 nucleotide sequence: TGTGCCAGCAGCCCCCTGGGACTAGCGGGGGTTAACACAGATACGCAGTATTTT. Protein product: CASSPLGLAGVNTDTQYF. This chain uses TRBV9 with TRBJ2-3; 14 bases align to TRBD2. Per the germline V gene, CDR1 is SGDLS and CDR2 is YYNGEE. The junction had 9 bases not matched to a gene; V was cut back by 4 bases and J by 2 bases. The CDR3 contains 18 residues.

The chain links TRBV28 to TRBJ1-2; 8 nucleotides agree with TRBD1. Losses at the gene ends were 5 bases for V and 2 bases for J; bases not matched to a gene: 4. There are 14 residues in the CDR3. The germline V gene has CDR1 MDHEN and CDR2 SYDVKM. The CDR3 is CASSPGQGNYGYTF. The CDR3 coding sequence is TGTGCCAGCAGTCCTGGACAGGGCAACTATGGCTACACCTTC.

A single count supports this clone. The chain employs TRBV6-2 or TRBV6-3 and TRBJ2-1; D could derive from TRBD1 or TRBD2 (5 bases each). Trimming left V 0 bases short and J 1 base short, with 16 bases between. Germline V gene lookup returns CDR1 MNHEY and CDR2 SVGEGT. This CDR3 is 18 amino acids long. CDR3 in amino acids: CASSYSIGAGGSYNEQFF. Written as DNA, the CDR3 is TGTGCCAGCAGTTACTCGATTGGGGCAGGAGGTTCCTACAATGAGCAGTTCTTC.

The chain has TRBV27 and TRBJ2-7; 11 nucleotides align to TRBD2. The CDR3 has 16 amino acids. Germline CDR1 MNHEY, CDR2 SMNVEV (reference sequence). Losses at the gene ends were 3 bases for V and 2 bases for J; bases not matched to a gene: 6. In DNA form, the CDR3 reads TGTGCCAGCAGTTTTGGGCTAGCGGGGGGTACCTACGAGCAGTACTTC. This codes for CASSFGLAGGTYEQYF.